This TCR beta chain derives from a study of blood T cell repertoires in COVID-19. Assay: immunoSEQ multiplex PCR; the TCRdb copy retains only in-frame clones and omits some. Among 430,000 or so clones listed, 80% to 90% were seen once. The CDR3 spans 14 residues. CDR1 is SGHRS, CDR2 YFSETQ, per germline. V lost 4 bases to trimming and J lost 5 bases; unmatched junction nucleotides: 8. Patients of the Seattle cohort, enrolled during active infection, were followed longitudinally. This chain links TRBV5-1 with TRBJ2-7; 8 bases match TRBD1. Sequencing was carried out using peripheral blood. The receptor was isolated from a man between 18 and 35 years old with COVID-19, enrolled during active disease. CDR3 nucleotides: TGCGCCAGCAGCCCTACTCGACAGGGGAACGAGCAGTACTTC. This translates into CASSPTRQGNEQYF.